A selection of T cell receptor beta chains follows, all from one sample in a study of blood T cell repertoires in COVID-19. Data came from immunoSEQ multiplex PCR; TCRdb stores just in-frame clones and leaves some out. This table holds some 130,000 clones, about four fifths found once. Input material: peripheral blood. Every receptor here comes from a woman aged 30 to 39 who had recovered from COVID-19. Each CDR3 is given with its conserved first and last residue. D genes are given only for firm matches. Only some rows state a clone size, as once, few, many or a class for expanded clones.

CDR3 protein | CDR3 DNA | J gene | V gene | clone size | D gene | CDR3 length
CASSHPRDRAYNEQFF | TGTGCCAGCAGCCACCCCCGGGACAGAGCCTACAATGAGCAGTTCTTC | TRBJ2-1 | TRBV14 | . | TRBD1 | 16
CASSLNRYTEAFF | TGTGCCAGCAGCTTGAACCGGTACACTGAAGCTTTCTTT | TRBJ1-1 | TRBV5-4 | . | . | 13
CASDLAPTGYEQYF | TGTGCCAGCGATTTAGCCCCGACGGGGTACGAGCAGTACTTC | TRBJ2-7 | TRBV2 | . | . | 14
CASSANRNTEAFF | TGTGCCAGCAGTGCCAACAGAAACACTGAAGCTTTCTTT | TRBJ1-1 | TRBV2 | . | . | 13
CASSLVAVSPEQFF | TGTGCCAGCAGCTTAGTAGCAGTCTCACCCGAGCAGTTCTTC | TRBJ2-1 | TRBV7-3 | . | . | 14
CASSPLGGAGYYNEQFF | TGTGCCAGTAGTCCCCTGGGCGGGGCGGGATACTACAATGAGCAGTTCTTC | TRBJ2-1 | TRBV19 | . | . | 17
CASRDRSTDTQYF | TGTGCCAGCCGAGACAGAAGCACAGATACGCAGTATTTT | TRBJ2-3 | TRBV6-5 | many | . | 13
CASSYSDRYNSPLHF | TGTGCCAGCAGTTACTCGGACAGATATAATTCACCCCTCCACTTT | TRBJ1-6 | TRBV6-5 | . | . | 15
CASSLDRGLDGYTF | TGCGCCAGCAGCCTTGACAGGGGCCTCGATGGCTACACCTTC | TRBJ1-2 | TRBV5-1 | few | TRBD1 | 14
CASSTTRSTGYEQYF | TGTGCCAGTAGTACTACCCGCTCGACAGGCTACGAGCAGTACTTC | TRBJ2-7 | TRBV19 | . | . | 15
CASSLTEGYYGYTF | TGTGCCAGCAGCTTAACAGAGGGCTACTATGGCTACACCTTC | TRBJ1-2 | TRBV11-2 | . | . | 14
CASSLLAGGVNEQYF | TGTGCCAGCAGTTTATTGGCAGGGGGAGTGAACGAGCAGTACTTC | TRBJ2-7 | TRBV27 | . | TRBD1 | 15
CASSEDRNRNQPQHF | TGTGCCAGCAGTGAAGACAGGAACCGCAATCAGCCCCAGCATTTT | TRBJ1-5 | TRBV6-1 | once | . | 15
CAWSRTGRNTEAFF | TGTGCCTGGAGTAGGACGGGGAGGAACACTGAAGCTTTCTTT | TRBJ1-1 | TRBV30 | . | . | 14
CASSLAEVQGSEAFF | TGCGCCAGCAGCTTGGCCGAAGTACAGGGGTCTGAAGCTTTCTTT | TRBJ1-1 | TRBV5-1 | . | TRBD1 | 15
CASSPGLAGSGANVLTF | TGTGCCAGCAGTCCCGGACTAGCGGGGTCTGGGGCCAACGTCCTGACTTTC | TRBJ2-6 | TRBV6-6 | . | TRBD2 | 17